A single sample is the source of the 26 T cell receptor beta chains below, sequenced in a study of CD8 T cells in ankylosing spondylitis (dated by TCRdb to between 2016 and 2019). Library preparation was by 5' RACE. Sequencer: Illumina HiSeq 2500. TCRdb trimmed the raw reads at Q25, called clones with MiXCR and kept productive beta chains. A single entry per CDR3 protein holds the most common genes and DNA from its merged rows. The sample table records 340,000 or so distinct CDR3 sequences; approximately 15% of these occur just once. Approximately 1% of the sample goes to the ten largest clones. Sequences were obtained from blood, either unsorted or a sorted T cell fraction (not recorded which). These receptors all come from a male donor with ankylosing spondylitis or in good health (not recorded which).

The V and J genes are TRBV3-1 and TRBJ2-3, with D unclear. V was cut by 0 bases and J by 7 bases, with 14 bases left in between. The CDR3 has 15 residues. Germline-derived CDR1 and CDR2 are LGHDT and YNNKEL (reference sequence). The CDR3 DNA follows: TGTGCCAGCAGCCAAGATTGGGCGGCTTCAAATACGCAGTATTTT. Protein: CASSQDWAASNTQYF.

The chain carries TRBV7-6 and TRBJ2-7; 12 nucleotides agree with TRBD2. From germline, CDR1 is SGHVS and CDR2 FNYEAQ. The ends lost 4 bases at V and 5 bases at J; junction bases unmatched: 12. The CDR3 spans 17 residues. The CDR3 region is CASSSARLAGVINEQYF. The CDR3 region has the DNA TGTGCCAGCAGCTCGGCGAGACTAGCGGGAGTTATCAACGAGCAGTACTTC. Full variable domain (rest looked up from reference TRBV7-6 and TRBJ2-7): GAGVSQSPRYKVTKRGQDVALRCDPISGHVSLYWYRQALGQGPEFLTYFNYEAQQDKSGLPNDRFSAERPEGSISTLTIQRTEQRDSAMYRCASSSARLAGVINEQYFGPGTRLTVT.

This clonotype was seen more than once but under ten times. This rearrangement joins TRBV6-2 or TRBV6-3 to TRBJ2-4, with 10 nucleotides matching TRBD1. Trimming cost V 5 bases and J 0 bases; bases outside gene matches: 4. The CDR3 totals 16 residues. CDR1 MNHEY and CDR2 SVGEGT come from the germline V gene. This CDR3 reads CASSRGQGGAKNIQYF. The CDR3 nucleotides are TGTGCCAGCAGTCGCGGACAGGGGGGAGCCAAAAACATTCAGTACTTC.

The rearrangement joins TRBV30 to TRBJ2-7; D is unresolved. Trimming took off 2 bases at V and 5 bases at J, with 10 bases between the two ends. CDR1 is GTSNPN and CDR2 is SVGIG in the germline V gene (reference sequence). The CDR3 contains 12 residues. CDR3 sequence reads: CAWSLGLHEQYF. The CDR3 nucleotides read TGTGCCTGGAGTCTCGGTTTGCACGAGCAGTACTTC.

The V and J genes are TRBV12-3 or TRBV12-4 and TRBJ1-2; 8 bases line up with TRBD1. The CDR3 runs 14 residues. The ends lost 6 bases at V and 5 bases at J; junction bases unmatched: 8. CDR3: CASSKSQGGYGYTF. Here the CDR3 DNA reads TGTGCCAGCAGCAAATCACAGGGGGGATATGGCTACACCTTC.

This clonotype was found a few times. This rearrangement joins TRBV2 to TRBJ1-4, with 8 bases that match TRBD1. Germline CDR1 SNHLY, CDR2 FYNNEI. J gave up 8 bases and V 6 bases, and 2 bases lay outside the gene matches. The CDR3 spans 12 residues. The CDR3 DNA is TGTGCCAGCAGGCAGGGGGCGGAAAAACTGTTTTTT. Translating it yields CASRQGAEKLFF.

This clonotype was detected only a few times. The CDR3 sequence: CASSYKESGANVLTF. As DNA, the CDR3 is TGTGCCAGCAGTTACAAGGAGTCTGGGGCCAACGTCCTGACTTTC. The V and J genes are TRBV6-2 or TRBV6-3 and TRBJ2-6; D is uncertain. Trimming pared 2 bases from V and 1 base from J, leaving 6 bases between. This CDR3 contains 15 residues. Germline lookup yields CDR1 MNHEY and CDR2 SVGEGT.

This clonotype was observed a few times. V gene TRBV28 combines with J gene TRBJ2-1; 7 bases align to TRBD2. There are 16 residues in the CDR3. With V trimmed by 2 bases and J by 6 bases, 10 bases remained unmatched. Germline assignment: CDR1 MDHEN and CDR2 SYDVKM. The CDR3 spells CASSLIGLEIRNEQFF. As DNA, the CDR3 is TGTGCCAGCAGTTTAATCGGACTAGAGATTCGCAATGAGCAGTTCTTC.

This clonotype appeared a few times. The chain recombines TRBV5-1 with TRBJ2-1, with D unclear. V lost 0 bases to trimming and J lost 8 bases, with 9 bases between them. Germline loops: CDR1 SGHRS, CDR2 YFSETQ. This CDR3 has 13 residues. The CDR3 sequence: CASSLASGYEQFF. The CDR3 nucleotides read TGCGCCAGCAGCTTGGCCTCAGGTTATGAGCAGTTCTTC.

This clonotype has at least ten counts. The CDR3 sequence: CASSLEGTGELFF. CDR3 nucleotide sequence: TGTGCCAGCAGCTTAGAGGGGACCGGGGAGCTGTTTTTT. The chain carries TRBV7-9 and TRBJ2-2; D perhaps matches TRBD1 (5 bases). The germline CDR1 and CDR2 sequences are SEHNR and FQNEAQ (reference sequence). The CDR3 loop spans 13 amino acids. With 1 base removed from V and 5 bases from J, the gap between germline ends came to 5 bases.

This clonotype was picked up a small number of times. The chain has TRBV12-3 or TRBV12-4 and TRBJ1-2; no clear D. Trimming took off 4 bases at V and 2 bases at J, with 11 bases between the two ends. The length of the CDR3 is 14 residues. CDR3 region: CASSSRGSNYGYTF. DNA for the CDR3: TGTGCCAGCAGTTCGCGGGGTTCGAACTATGGCTACACCTTC.

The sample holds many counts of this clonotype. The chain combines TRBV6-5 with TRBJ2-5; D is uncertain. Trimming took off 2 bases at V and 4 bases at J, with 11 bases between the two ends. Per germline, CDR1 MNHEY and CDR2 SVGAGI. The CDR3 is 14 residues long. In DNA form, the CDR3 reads TGTGCCAGCAGTTACGAGGCTCAAAGAGAGACCCAGTACTTC. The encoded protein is CASSYEAQRETQYF.

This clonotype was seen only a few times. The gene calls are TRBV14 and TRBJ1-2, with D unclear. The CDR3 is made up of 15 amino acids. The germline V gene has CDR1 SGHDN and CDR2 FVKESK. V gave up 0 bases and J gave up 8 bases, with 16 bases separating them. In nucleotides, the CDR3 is TGTGCCAGCAGCCAAGACGTCAGCGGGTCGATAGGCTACACCTTC. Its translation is CASSQDVSGSIGYTF.

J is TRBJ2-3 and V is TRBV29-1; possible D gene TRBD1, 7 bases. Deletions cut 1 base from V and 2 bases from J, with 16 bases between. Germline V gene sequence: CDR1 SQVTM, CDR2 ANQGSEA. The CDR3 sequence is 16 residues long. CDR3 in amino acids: CSVEGGRTGNTDTQYF. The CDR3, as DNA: TGCAGCGTTGAAGGGGGGAGGACAGGTAACACAGATACGCAGTATTTT.

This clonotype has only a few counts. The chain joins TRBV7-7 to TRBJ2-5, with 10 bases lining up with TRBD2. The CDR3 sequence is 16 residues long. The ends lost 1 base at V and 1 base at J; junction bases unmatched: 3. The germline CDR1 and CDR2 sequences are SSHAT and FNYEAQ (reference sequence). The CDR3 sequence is CASSLGAGGPQETQYF. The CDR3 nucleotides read TGTGCCAGCAGCTTAGGAGCGGGAGGGCCCCAAGAGACCCAGTACTTC.

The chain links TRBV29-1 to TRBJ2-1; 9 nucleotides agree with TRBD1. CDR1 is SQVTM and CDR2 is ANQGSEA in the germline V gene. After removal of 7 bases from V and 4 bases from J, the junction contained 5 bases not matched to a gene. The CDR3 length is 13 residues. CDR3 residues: CSASGQGYNEQFF. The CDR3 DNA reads TGCAGCGCTTCGGGACAGGGATACAATGAGCAGTTCTTC.

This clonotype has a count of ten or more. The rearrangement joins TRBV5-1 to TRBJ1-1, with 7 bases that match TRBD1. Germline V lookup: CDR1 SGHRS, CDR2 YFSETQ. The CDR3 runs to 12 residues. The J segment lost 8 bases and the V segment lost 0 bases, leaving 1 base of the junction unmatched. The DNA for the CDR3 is TGCGCCAGCAGCTTGGACAGGGGAGAAGCTTTCTTT. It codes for CASSLDRGEAFF. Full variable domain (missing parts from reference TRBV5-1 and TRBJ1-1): KAGVTQTPRYLIKTRGQQVTLSCSPISGHRSVSWYQQTPGQGLQFLFEYFSETQRNKGNFPGRFSGRQFSNSRSEMNVSTLELGDSALYLCASSLDRGEAFFGQGTRLTVV.

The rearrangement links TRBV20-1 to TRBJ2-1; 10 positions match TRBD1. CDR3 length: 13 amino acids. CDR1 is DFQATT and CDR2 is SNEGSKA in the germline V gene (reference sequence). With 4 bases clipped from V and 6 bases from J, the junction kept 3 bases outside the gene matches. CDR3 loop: CSATRTGGNEQFF. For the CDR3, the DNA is TGCAGTGCTACAAGGACAGGGGGCAATGAGCAGTTCTTC.

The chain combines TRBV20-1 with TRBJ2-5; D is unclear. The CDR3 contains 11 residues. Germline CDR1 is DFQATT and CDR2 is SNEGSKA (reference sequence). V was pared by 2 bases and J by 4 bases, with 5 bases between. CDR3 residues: CSARSLETQYF. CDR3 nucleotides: TGCAGTGCTAGAAGCCTAGAGACCCAGTACTTC.

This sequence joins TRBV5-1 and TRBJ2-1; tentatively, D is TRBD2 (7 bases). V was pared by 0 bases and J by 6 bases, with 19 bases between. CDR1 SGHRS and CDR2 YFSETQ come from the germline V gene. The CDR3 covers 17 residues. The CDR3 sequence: CASSLVLGGVRGNEQFF. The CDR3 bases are TGCGCCAGCAGCTTGGTATTAGGGGGGGTACGAGGCAATGAGCAGTTCTTC.

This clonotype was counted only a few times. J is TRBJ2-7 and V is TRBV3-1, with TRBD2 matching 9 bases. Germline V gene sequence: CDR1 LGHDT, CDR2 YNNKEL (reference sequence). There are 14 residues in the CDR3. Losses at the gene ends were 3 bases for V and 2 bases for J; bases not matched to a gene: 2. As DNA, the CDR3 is TGTGCCAGCAGCCAGACTAGCGGACCCTACGAGCAGTACTTC. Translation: CASSQTSGPYEQYF.

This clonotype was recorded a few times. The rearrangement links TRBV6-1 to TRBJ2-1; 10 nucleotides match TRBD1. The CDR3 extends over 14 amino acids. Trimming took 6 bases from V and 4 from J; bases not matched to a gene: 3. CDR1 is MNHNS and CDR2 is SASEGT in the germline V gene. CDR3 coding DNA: TGTGCCAGCAGCTCGGACAGGGGGTACAATGAGCAGTTCTTC. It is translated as CASSSDRGYNEQFF.

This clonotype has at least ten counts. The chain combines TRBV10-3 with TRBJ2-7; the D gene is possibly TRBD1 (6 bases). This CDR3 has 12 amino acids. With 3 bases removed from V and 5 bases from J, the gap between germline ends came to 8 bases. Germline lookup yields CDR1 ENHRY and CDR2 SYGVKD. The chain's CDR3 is CAISDRGNEQYF. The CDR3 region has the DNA TGTGCCATCAGTGACAGGGGAAACGAGCAGTACTTC.

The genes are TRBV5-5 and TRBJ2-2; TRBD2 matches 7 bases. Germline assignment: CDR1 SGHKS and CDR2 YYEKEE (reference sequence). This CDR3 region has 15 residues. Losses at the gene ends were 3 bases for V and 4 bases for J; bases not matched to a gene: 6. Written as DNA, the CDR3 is TGTGCCAGCAGCTGGGGAAGCGGGATCACCGGGGAGCTGTTTTTT. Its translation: CASSWGSGITGELFF.

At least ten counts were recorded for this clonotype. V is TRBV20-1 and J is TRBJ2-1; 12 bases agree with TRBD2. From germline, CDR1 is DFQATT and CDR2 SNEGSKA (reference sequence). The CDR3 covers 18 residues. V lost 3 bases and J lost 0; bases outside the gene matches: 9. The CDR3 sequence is CSASPQLAGGDSYNEQFF. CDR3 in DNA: TGCAGTGCTAGTCCCCAACTAGCGGGAGGCGACTCCTACAATGAGCAGTTCTTC.

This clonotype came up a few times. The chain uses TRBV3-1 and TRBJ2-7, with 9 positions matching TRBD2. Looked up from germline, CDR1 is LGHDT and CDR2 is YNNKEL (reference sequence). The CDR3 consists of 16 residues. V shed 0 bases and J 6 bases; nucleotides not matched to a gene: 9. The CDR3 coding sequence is TGTGCCAGCAGCCAAGAAAGAACGGGACTAGCACGCGAGCAGTACTTC. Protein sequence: CASSQERTGLAREQYF.